A selection of T cell receptor beta chains follows, all from one sample in a study of regulatory T cells in long-lasting Graves disease. One entry per CDR3 protein results from TCRdb running MiXCR on the multiplex PCR reads. Here the sample spans a few hundred thousand distinct CDR3 sequences, more than 20% being singletons. The sample in question was peripheral blood mononuclear cells (PBMCs), obtained when the disease was refractory, from a patient treated with antithyroid drugs. The receptors stem from a woman between 35 and 50 years old with Graves disease. Each CDR3 is given with its conserved first and last residue. A D gene is named only where the DNA matches it firmly. Only some rows state a clone size, as once, few, many or a class for expanded clones.

v_call	j_call	clone_size	d_call	cdr3_nt	cdr3_aa
TRBV20-1	TRBJ2-2	-	-	TGCAGTGCTAGGCATAACACCGGGGAGCTGCTTTTT	CSARHNTGELLF
TRBV29-1	TRBJ2-5	few	-	TGCAGCGTTGAAGGCTGGGACACCCAGTACTTC	CSVEGWDTQYF
TRBV28	TRBJ2-6	few	TRBD2	TGTGCCAGCAGTTTATTCGTCGGGGGGACGGCCCCTACTGGGGCCAACGTCCTGACTTTC	CASSLFVGGTAPTGANVLTF
TRBV19	TRBJ1-6	-	-	TGTGCCAGCCGAAAAGGGAATGAGAATTCACCCCTCCACTTT	CASRKGNENSPLHF
TRBV28	TRBJ1-4	many	-	TGTGCCAGCAGTCCCCGGTCCCAAGGGTCTAATGAAAAACTGTTTTTT	CASSPRSQGSNEKLFF
TRBV12-3/TRBV12-4	TRBJ1-5	many	-	TGTGCCAGCAGTAATCAGGGGCCTCAGCCCCAGCATTTT	CASSNQGPQPQHF
TRBV12-5	TRBJ2-2	many	TRBD1	TGTGCTAGTGGTTTCTACAGGGGAACCACCGGGGAGCTGTTTTTT	CASGFYRGTTGELFF
TRBV5-6	TRBJ2-7	few	-	TGTGCCAGCAATAGAAAGGTCGAGGAAGTCGGGTACGAGCAGTACTTC	CASNRKVEEVGYEQYF
TRBV30	TRBJ2-4	few	-	TGTGCCTGGAGCGCGGACAGCGAGAACATTCAGTACTTC	CAWSADSENIQYF
TRBV28	TRBJ1-5	many	-	TGTGCCAGCAGTTTATCGGCAGGACAGAATCAGCCCCAGCATTTT	CASSLSAGQNQPQHF
TRBV5-1	TRBJ2-7	-	-	TGCGCCAGCAGCTGGGACAAATTACAACTCTCCTACGAGCAGTACTTC	CASSWDKLQLSYEQYF
TRBV7-7	TRBJ2-1	few	-	TGTGCTAGCAGCCGAACCCCCGACAATGAGCAGTTCTTC	CASSRTPDNEQFF
TRBV2	TRBJ1-3	many	TRBD1	TGTGCCAGCATCGCGGGGACAGGGACCTCTGGAAACACCATATATTTT	CASIAGTGTSGNTIYF
TRBV5-1	TRBJ1-1	few	-	TGCGCCAGCAGCCGACTGACAGCGAACACTGAAGCTTTCTTT	CASSRLTANTEAFF
TRBV20-1	TRBJ1-4	many	-	TGCAGTGCTAGTACTGGGGAAAAACTGTTTTTT	CSASTGEKLFF
TRBV28	TRBJ1-6	many	-	TGTGCCAGCAGTCCGAACATCTATAATTCACCCCTCCACTTT	CASSPNIYNSPLHF
TRBV2	TRBJ2-1	-	TRBD2	TGTGCCTACCTAACCGGACTAGCGGGAGACGGCTCCTACAATGAGCAGTTCTTC	CAYLTGLAGDGSYNEQFF
TRBV30	TRBJ2-7	many	TRBD2	TGTGCCTGGAGACCAGGCACTAGCGGGCCAGGCTACGAGCAGTACTTC	CAWRPGTSGPGYEQYF
TRBV19	TRBJ1-1	few	-	TGTGCCAGTATTCCCGGTAACAGGGTGAACACTGAAGCTTTCTTT	CASIPGNRVNTEAFF
TRBV2	TRBJ2-7	many	-	TGTGCCAGCAGTACCTCCCCCTACGAGCAGTACTTC	CASSTSPYEQYF
TRBV7-2	TRBJ1-4	many	-	TGTGCCAGCAGCCGACTTATTGTGGCTAATGAAAAACTGTTTTTT	CASSRLIVANEKLFF
TRBV5-1	TRBJ2-6	-	TRBD1	TGCGCCAGCAGCCAGGGTGGGACAGCCTTTTCTGGGGCCAACGTCCTGACTTTC	CASSQGGTAFSGANVLTF
TRBV20-1	TRBJ2-7	few	TRBD2	TGCAGTGCTAGAGATCGGCCATTGGGACTAGCGGGGGCGCGTATCTTC	CSARDRPLGLAGARIF
TRBV7-3	TRBJ2-1	-	TRBD2	TGTGCCAGCAGCTTAAACGGGCTAGCGGACAATGAGCAGTTCTTC	CASSLNGLADNEQFF
TRBV2	TRBJ1-4	many	-	TGTGCCACGGAGGGGGAGGCTGGGGGAAAACTGTTTTTT	CATEGEAGGKLFF
TRBV19	TRBJ2-1	-	TRBD2	TGTGCCAGTAGTTGGGGCGGGAGGGGGAATGAGCAGTTCTTC	CASSWGGRGNEQFF
TRBV11-2	TRBJ2-7	-	-	TGTGCCAGCAGCTCTCGTGAACAACTCTACGAGCAGTACTTC	CASSSREQLYEQYF
TRBV28	TRBJ1-1	many	-	TGTGCCAGCAGTTTACGTGGGTTTAGGAACACTGAAGCTTTCTTT	CASSLRGFRNTEAFF
TRBV11-2	TRBJ2-3	few	-	TGTGCCAGCAGCTTAGCCGGGAGCTCGGGAGATACGCAGTATTTT	CASSLAGSSGDTQYF
TRBV7-8	TRBJ1-1	many	-	TGTGCCAGCAGCCCGGGAGTTATGAACACTGAAGCTTTCTTT	CASSPGVMNTEAFF